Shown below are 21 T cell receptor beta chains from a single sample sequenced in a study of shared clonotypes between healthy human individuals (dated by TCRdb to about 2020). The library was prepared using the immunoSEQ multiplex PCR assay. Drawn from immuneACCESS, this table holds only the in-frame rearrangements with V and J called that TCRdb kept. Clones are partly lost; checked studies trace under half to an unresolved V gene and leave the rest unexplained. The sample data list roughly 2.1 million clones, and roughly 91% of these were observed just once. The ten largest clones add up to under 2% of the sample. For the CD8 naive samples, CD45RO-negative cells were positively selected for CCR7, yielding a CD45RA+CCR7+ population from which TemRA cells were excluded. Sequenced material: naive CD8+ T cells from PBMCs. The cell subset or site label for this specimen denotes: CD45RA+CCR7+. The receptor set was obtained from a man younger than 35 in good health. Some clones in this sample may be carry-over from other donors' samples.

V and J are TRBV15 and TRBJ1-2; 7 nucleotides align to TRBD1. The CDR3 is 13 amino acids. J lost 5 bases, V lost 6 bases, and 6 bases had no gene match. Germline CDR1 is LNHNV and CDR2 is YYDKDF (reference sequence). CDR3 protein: CATRLQGKYGYTF. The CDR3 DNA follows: TGTGCCACCAGGTTACAGGGGAAATATGGCTACACCTTC.

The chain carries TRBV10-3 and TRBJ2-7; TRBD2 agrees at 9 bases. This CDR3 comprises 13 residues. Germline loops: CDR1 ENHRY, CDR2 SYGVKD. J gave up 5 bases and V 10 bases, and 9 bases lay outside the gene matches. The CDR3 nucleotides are TGTGCCACGGGCGCGGGACTAGCCAACGAGCAGTACTTC. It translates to CATGAGLANEQYF.

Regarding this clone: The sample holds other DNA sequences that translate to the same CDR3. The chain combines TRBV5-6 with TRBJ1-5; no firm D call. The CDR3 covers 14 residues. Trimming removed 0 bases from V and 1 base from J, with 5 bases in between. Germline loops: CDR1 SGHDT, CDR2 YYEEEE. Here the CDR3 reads CASSLGFSNQPQHF. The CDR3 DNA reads TGTGCCAGCAGCTTGGGCTTCAGCAATCAGCCCCAGCATTTT.

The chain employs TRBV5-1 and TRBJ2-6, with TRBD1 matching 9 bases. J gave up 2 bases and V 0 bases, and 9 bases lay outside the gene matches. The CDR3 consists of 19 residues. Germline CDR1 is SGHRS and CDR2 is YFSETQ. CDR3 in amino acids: CASSLAGTGYLAGANVLTF. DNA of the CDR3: TGCGCCAGCAGCTTGGCCGGGACAGGGTATTTGGCTGGGGCCAACGTCCTGACTTTC.

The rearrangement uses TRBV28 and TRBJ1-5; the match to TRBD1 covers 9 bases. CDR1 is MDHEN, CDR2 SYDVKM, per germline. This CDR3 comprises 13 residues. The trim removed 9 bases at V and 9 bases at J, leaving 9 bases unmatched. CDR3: CASGGQGGGPQHF. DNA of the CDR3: TGTGCCAGTGGGGGACAGGGCGGGGGGCCCCAGCATTTT.

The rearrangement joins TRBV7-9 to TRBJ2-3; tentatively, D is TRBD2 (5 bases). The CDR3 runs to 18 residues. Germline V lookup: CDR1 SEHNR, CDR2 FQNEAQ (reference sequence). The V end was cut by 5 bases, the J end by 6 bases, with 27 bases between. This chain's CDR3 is CASSVVGPGESGWDTQYF. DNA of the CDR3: TGTGCCAGCAGCGTAGTAGGGCCCGGGGAAAGCGGCTGGGATACGCAGTATTTT.

CDR3 amino acids: CASSLRDRGLAFF. In DNA form, the CDR3 reads TGTGCCAGCAGCTTAAGGGACAGGGGCTTGGCTTTCTTT. The genes are TRBV13 and TRBJ1-1, with 10 bases that match TRBD1. Germline CDR1 reads PRHDT; CDR2 reads FYEKMQ (reference sequence). The trim removed 2 bases at V and 11 bases at J, leaving 5 bases unmatched. The CDR3 has 13 amino acids.

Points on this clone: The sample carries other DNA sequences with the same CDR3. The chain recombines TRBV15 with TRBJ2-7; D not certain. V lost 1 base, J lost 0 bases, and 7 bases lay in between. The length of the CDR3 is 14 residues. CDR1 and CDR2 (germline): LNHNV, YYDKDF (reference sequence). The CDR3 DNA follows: TGTGCCACCAGCAGAGGGGCAGGCTCCTACGAGCAGTACTTC. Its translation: CATSRGAGSYEQYF.

CDR3 nucleotide sequence: TGTGCCAGCAGTGATTTACGTCACTCTGGAAACACCATATATTTT. It is translated as CASSDLRHSGNTIYF. The chain is built from TRBV25-1 and TRBJ1-3; no definite D call. Trimming removed 3 bases at V and 0 bases at J, with 9 bases between. CDR3 size: 15 residues. In germline, CDR1 is MGHDK, CDR2 SYGVNS.

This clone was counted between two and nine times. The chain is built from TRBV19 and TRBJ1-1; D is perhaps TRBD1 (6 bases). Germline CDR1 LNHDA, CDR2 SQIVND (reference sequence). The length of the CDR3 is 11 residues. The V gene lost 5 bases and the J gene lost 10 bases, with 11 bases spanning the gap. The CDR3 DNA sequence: TGTGCCAGTAGTCCAGGGGCAGGAGCTTTCTTT. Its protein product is CASSPGAGAFF.

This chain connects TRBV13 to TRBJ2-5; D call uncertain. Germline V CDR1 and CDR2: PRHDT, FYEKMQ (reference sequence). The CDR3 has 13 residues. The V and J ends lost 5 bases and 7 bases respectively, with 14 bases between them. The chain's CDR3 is CASSPLKDGTQYF. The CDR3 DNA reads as TGTGCCAGCAGCCCTCTAAAGGACGGGACCCAGTACTTC.

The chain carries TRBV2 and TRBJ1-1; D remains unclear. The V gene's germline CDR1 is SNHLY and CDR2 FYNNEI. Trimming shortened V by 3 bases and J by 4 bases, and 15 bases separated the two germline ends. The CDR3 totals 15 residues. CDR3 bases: TGTGCCAGCAGTGAGTCTGGCGGGTCGGGCACTGAAGCTTTCTTT. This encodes CASSESGGSGTEAFF.

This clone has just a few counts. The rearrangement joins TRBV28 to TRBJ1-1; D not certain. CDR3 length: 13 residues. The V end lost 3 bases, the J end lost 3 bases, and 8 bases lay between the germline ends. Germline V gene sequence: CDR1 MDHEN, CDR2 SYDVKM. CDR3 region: CASSFALDTEAFF. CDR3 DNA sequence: TGTGCCAGCAGTTTCGCACTCGACACTGAAGCTTTCTTT.

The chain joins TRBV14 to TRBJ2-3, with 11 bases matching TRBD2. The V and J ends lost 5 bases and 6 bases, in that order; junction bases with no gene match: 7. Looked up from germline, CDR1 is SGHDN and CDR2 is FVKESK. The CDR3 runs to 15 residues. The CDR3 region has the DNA TGTGCCAGCAGCTTGGGACTAGCGGTGTCCGATACGCAGTATTTT. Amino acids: CASSLGLAVSDTQYF. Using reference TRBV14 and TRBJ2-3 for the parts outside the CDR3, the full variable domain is EAGVTQFPSHSVIEKGQTVTLRCDPISGHDNLYWYRRVMGKEIKFLLHFVKESKQDESGMPNNRFLAERTGGTYSTLKVQPAELEDSGVYFCASSLGLAVSDTQYFGPGTRLTVL.

The DNA for the CDR3 is TGCGCCAGCAGCTACCGGGACAGGATGGGCGAGCAGTACTTC. Translating it yields CASSYRDRMGEQYF. The chain couples TRBV4-1 to TRBJ2-7; 8 bases agree with TRBD1. CDR1 MGHRA and CDR2 YSYEKL come from the germline V gene. V lost 5 bases, J lost 6 bases, and 9 bases stayed unmatched. The CDR3 is 14 amino acids.

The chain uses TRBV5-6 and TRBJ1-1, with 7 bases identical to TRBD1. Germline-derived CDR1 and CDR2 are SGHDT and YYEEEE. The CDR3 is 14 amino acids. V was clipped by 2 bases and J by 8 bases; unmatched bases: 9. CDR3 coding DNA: TGTGCCAGCAGCTTCGGGGACAGCATTTACGAAGCTTTCTTT. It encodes CASSFGDSIYEAFF.

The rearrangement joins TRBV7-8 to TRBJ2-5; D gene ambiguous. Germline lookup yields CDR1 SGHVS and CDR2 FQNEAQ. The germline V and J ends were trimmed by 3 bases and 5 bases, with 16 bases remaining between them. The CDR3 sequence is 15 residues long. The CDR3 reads CASSLIVGPEETQYF. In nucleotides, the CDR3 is TGTGCCAGCAGCTTGATTGTAGGACCTGAGGAGACCCAGTACTTC.

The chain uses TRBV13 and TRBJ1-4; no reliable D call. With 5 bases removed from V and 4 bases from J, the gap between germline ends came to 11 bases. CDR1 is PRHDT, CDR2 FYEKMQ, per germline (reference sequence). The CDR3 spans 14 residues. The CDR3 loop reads CASSPDGSNEKLFF. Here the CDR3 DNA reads TGTGCCAGCAGCCCCGACGGGAGTAATGAAAAACTGTTTTTT.

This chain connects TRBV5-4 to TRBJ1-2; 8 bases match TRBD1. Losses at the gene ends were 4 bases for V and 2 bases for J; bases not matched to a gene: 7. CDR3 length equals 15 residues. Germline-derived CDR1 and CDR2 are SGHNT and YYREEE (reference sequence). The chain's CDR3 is CASSPGQGTNYGYTF. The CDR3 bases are TGTGCCAGCAGCCCAGGACAGGGAACAAACTATGGCTACACCTTC.

Written as DNA, the CDR3 is TGTGCCAGCAGTTCGTGGGGGGGGCGTAGCACAGATACGCAGTATTTT. It translates to CASSSWGGRSTDTQYF. This chain uses TRBV27 with TRBJ2-3; tentative D call: TRBD2 (7 bases). Trimming shortened V by 4 bases and J by 0 bases, and 14 bases separated the two germline ends. Germline V CDR1 and CDR2: MNHEY, SMNVEV (reference sequence). This CDR3 has 16 amino acids.

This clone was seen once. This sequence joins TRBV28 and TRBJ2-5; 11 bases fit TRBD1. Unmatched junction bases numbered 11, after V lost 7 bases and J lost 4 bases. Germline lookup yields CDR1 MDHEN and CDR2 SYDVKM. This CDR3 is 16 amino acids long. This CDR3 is CASTLQWTGGRETQYF. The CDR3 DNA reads TGTGCCAGCACCCTACAGTGGACAGGGGGCCGAGAGACCCAGTACTTC.